Shown below are 18 T cell receptor beta chains from a single sample sequenced in a study of cytomegalovirus exposure and HLA in healthy donors. The PCR made use of 60 Vbeta and 13 Jbeta primers. Assay: immunoSEQ multiplex PCR; the TCRdb copy retains only in-frame clones and omits some. Among approximately 190,000 clones, over 70% were seen once, and the ten largest hold over 1%. The sample taken for sequencing was PBMCs. The source of these receptors is a young man in good health and CMV-seronegative.

V and J are TRBV18 and TRBJ2-3; the D is unclear. Germline V CDR1 and CDR2: KGHSH, LQKENI. Trimming left V 3 bases short and J 1 base short, with 5 bases between. CDR3 length equals 13 residues. Written as DNA, the CDR3 is TGTGCCAGCTCACCCGGAGGCACAGATACGCAGTATTTT. Translated, it gives CASSPGGTDTQYF.

This clone was picked up one time. The chain carries TRBV19 and TRBJ2-7; TRBD2 might be the D (6 bases). This CDR3 region has 14 residues. Germline CDR1 is LNHDA and CDR2 is SQIVND (reference sequence). With 7 bases removed from V and 6 bases from J, the gap between germline ends came to 19 bases. In DNA form, the CDR3 reads TGTGCCAGTAAGTTTCAAGCACTAGCCGTCGAGCAGTACTTC. Protein: CASKFQALAVEQYF. Drawing the rest from reference TRBV19 and TRBJ2-7, the complete variable domain is DGGITQSPKYLFRKEGQNVTLSCEQNLNHDAMYWYRQDPGQGLRLIYYSQIVNDFQKGDIAEGYSVSREKKESFPLTVTSAQKNPTAFYLCASKFQALAVEQYFGPGTRLTVT.

V and J are TRBV6-5 and TRBJ2-7; possible D gene TRBD1, 6 bases. The CDR3 contains 15 residues. Germline CDR1 and CDR2: MNHEY and SVGAGI. V shed 6 bases and J shed 2 bases, with 17 bases lying between them. The CDR3 sequence: CASSLTHRVTYEQYF. The CDR3 nucleotides are TGTGCCAGCAGCCTAACGCACAGGGTGACCTACGAGCAGTACTTC.

The chain couples TRBV28 to TRBJ2-2, with 10 bases identical to TRBD2. This CDR3 contains 15 residues. Germline V gene lookup returns CDR1 MDHEN and CDR2 SYDVKM. With V trimmed by 2 bases and J by 9 bases, 6 bases remained unmatched. CDR3 sequence: CASSLVGLAVRELFF. For the CDR3, the DNA is TGTGCCAGCAGTTTAGTAGGACTAGCGGTTAGGGAGCTGTTTTTT. The variable domain in full, completed from reference TRBV28 and TRBJ2-2, reads DVKVTQSSRYLVKRTGEKVFLECVQDMDHENMFWYRQDPGLGLRLIYFSYDVKMKEKGDIPEGYSVSREKKERFSLILESASTNQTSMYLCASSLVGLAVRELFFGEGSRLTVL.

The V and J genes are TRBV4-2 and TRBJ2-1; 7 nucleotides match TRBD1. Germline CDR1 and CDR2: LGHNA and YNFKEQ. The V segment lost 0 bases and the J segment 7 bases; nucleotides outside the gene matches: 9. CDR3 length equals 16 residues. CDR3 DNA: TGTGCCAGCAGCCAAGACCCCGGGACAGCACCGAATGAGCAGTTCTTC. Residues: CASSQDPGTAPNEQFF.

The rearrangement joins TRBV28 to TRBJ2-7; 10 nucleotides agree with TRBD2. The CDR3 spans 14 residues. V lost 3 bases to trimming and J lost 3 bases; unmatched junction nucleotides: 2. Germline CDR1 reads MDHEN; CDR2 reads SYDVKM. CDR3 loop: CASSFVAGGYEQYF. The CDR3 DNA sequence: TGTGCCAGCAGTTTTGTAGCGGGAGGCTACGAGCAGTACTTC.

V is TRBV10-1 and J is TRBJ1-1; 7 positions agree with TRBD1. The germline V gene encodes CDR1 WNHNN and CDR2 SYGVQD (reference sequence). V shed 3 bases and J 8 bases; nucleotides not matched to a gene: 21. CDR3 length: 18 residues. For the CDR3, the DNA is TGCGCCAGCAGTGACCGCACTTCGGGCCCCAGGGGGAAGTCAGAAGCTTTCTTT. Its translation: CASSDRTSGPRGKSEAFF.

V gene TRBV18 combines with J gene TRBJ1-2; no clear D. Trimming removed 3 bases at V and 0 bases at J, with 5 bases between. CDR1 KGHSH and CDR2 LQKENI come from the germline V gene. The CDR3 length is 13 residues. The CDR3 loop is CASSPSANYGYTF. CDR3 bases: TGTGCCAGCTCACCGTCCGCTAACTATGGCTACACCTTC.

The gene calls are TRBV2 and TRBJ2-1; D is unclear. Between the trimmed V and J ends, which lost 2 bases and 7 bases, there was a span of 12 bases. Germline V gene sequence: CDR1 SNHLY, CDR2 FYNNEI. The length of the CDR3 is 14 residues. CDR3 nucleotides: TGTGCCAGCAGTGAAAGAGGTTCGGCTAATGAGCAGTTCTTC. It specifies CASSERGSANEQFF.

The CDR3 loop reads CAWSPRGQREEKLFF. The CDR3 DNA is TGTGCCTGGAGTCCCCGAGGACAACGAGAGGAAAAACTGTTTTTT. The chain links TRBV30 to TRBJ1-4, with D possibly matching TRBD1 (5 bases). The CDR3 runs to 15 residues. Germline CDR1 reads GTSNPN; CDR2 reads SVGIG (reference sequence). V lost 2 bases and J lost 8, with 18 bases in between.

The gene calls are TRBV6-6 and TRBJ2-7; D gene unclear. The CDR3 is 14 residues long. V lost 2 bases and J 5 bases, leaving 13 bases between the germline ends. The V gene's germline CDR1 is MNHNY and CDR2 SVGAGI (reference sequence). This chain's CDR3 is CASSYLASTNEQYF. The CDR3 bases are TGTGCCAGCAGTTACCTGGCTAGTACCAACGAGCAGTACTTC.

In DNA, the CDR3 is TGTGCCAGCTCACCACCGACCTTAGGGGGACAGGGTGCGAAAAACATTCAGTACTTC. This codes for CASSPPTLGGQGAKNIQYF. The rearrangement joins TRBV18 to TRBJ2-4; 9 bases fit TRBD1. The V gene end was trimmed by 0 bases and the J gene end by 4 bases; junction bases not matched to a gene: 13. Per the germline V gene, CDR1 is KGHSH and CDR2 is LQKENI. The CDR3 sequence is 19 residues long.

The chain joins TRBV4-2 to TRBJ2-2; 10 positions agree with TRBD2. The CDR3 consists of 21 residues. After removal of 1 base from V and 5 bases from J, the junction contained 19 bases not matched to a gene. Germline CDR1 reads LGHNA; CDR2 reads YNFKEQ. The DNA of the CDR3 is TGTGCCAGCAGCCAAGTGAGGGGGGCTGAACTAGCGGGATTTAATACCGGGGAGCTGTTTTTT. This translates into CASSQVRGAELAGFNTGELFF.

As concerns this clone: An end of the junction does not agree with germline; a read error may underlie this. V usage is TRBV5-6 and J usage is TRBJ2-4, with D perhaps TRBD2 (6 bases). The germline V gene has CDR1 SGHDT and CDR2 YYEEEE. The CDR3 is 15 amino acids. The CDR3 region has the DNA TGTGCCAGCAGCAAGGGACTTTGGGGCAAAAACAGTCAGTACTTC. The encoded protein is CASSKGLWGKNSQYF.

Here the CDR3 reads CSVEDSGQEETQYF. CDR3 DNA sequence: TGCAGCGTTGAAGATAGCGGACAGGAAGAGACCCAGTACTTC. The chain joins TRBV29-1 to TRBJ2-5; D is possibly TRBD1 (7 bases). The CDR3 totals 14 residues. The V and J ends lost 0 bases and 3 bases respectively, with 11 bases between them. Germline CDR1 reads SQVTM; CDR2 reads ANQGSEA.

The gene calls are TRBV4-2 and TRBJ2-5; weak D call: TRBD1 (5 bases). Deletions cut 1 base from V and 3 bases from J, with 12 bases between. Per germline, CDR1 LGHNA and CDR2 YNFKEQ. The CDR3 is made up of 15 amino acids. The CDR3 DNA reads as TGTGCCAGCAGCCAAGGGGGTACAGGAGAAGAGACCCAGTACTTC. This codes for CASSQGGTGEETQYF.

This chain connects TRBV28 to TRBJ1-2; D uncertain. Germline-derived CDR1 and CDR2 are MDHEN and SYDVKM. V was trimmed by 5 bases and J by 2 bases, leaving 15 bases between them. CDR3 size: 15 residues. Here the CDR3 DNA reads TGTGCCAGCAGTCCACCCCGGCGGAGGAACTATGGCTACACCTTC. Residues: CASSPPRRRNYGYTF.

The CDR3 nucleotides are TGTGCCAGCGGTGTGGTGAGCGGGAGGGCTGAAGATACGCAGTATTTT. This codes for CASGVVSGRAEDTQYF. This chain joins TRBV5-4 and TRBJ2-3; 10 bases fit TRBD2. In germline, CDR1 is SGHNT, CDR2 YYREEE (reference sequence). The CDR3 has 16 residues. With V trimmed by 7 bases and J by 5 bases, 13 bases remained unmatched. Complete variable domain (other parts from reference TRBV5-4 and TRBJ2-3): ETGVTQSPTHLIKTRGQQVTLRCSSQSGHNTVSWYQQALGQGPQFIFQYYREEENGRGNFPPRFSGLQFPNYSSELNVNALELDDSALYLCASGVVSGRAEDTQYFGPGTRLTVL.